This entry lists 21 T cell receptor beta chains sequenced from one sample in a study of cytomegalovirus exposure and HLA in healthy donors. PCR amplification relied on 60 Vbeta primers (plus 13 Jbeta primers). Assay used: immunoSEQ multiplex PCR; TCRdb lists only in-frame clones, some missing. The sample has 90,000 to 140,000 clones; approximately 81% are singletons. The specimen was PBMCs. These receptors were taken from a man aged 25 to 40 in good health and CMV-seronegative.

The chain has TRBV9 and TRBJ2-7, with 8 bases identical to TRBD2. Germline loops: CDR1 SGDLS, CDR2 YYNGEE. The V and J ends lost 4 bases and 6 bases, in that order; junction bases with no gene match: 9. The CDR3 totals 14 residues. The CDR3 is CASSFSGEQVEQYF. CDR3 in DNA: TGTGCCAGCAGCTTTAGCGGGGAGCAAGTCGAGCAGTACTTC.

This sequence joins TRBV6-5 and TRBJ1-1; D call uncertain. V lost 4 bases and J lost 0, with 6 bases in between. CDR1 and CDR2 (germline): MNHEY, SVGAGI. This CDR3 has 13 amino acids. CDR3 in amino acids: CASSSQMNTEAFF. CDR3 bases: TGTGCCAGCAGTTCGCAGATGAACACTGAAGCTTTCTTT.

V usage is TRBV11-2 and J usage is TRBJ1-1; D call uncertain. The CDR3 spans 14 residues. The germline V gene encodes CDR1 SGHAT and CDR2 FQNNGV. V lost 0 bases and J lost 7, with 12 bases in between. CDR3 protein: CASSLDRMTGEAFF. DNA of the CDR3: TGTGCCAGCAGCTTAGATAGAATGACGGGTGAAGCTTTCTTT.

The genes are TRBV11-2 and TRBJ2-3; 7 bases are shared with TRBD2. Trimming at V came to 5 bases and at J to 5 bases, leaving 7 bases not matched to a gene. CDR3 length: 14 amino acids. Germline V gene lookup returns CDR1 SGHAT and CDR2 FQNNGV. Here the CDR3 reads CASSRGLVLDTQYF. The CDR3 region has the DNA TGTGCCAGCAGCCGTGGACTAGTTCTAGATACGCAGTATTTT. The full variable domain, with the rest looked up from reference TRBV11-2 and TRBJ2-3, is EAGVAQSPRYKIIEKRQSVAFWCNPISGHATLYWYQQILGQGPKLLIQFQNNGVVDDSQLPKDRFSAERLKGVDSTLKIQPAKLEDSAVYLCASSRGLVLDTQYFGPGTRLTVL.

This clone was observed a handful of times. V usage is TRBV5-6 and J usage is TRBJ2-1, with a possible D match to TRBD1 (5 bases). This CDR3 has 15 amino acids. Trimming left V 9 bases short and J 0 bases short, with 16 bases between. Germline V lookup: CDR1 SGHDT, CDR2 YYEEEE. The CDR3 DNA reads as TGTGCCACGCAAGTCCCAGGGCACTCCTACAATGAGCAGTTCTTC. This codes for CATQVPGHSYNEQFF. Using reference TRBV5-6 and TRBJ2-1 for the parts outside the CDR3, the full variable domain is DAGVTQSPTHLIKTRGQQVTLRCSPKSGHDTVSWYQQALGQGPQFIFQYYEEEERQRGNFPDRFSGHQFPNYSSELNVNALLLGDSALYLCATQVPGHSYNEQFFGPGTRLTVL.

The gene calls are TRBV5-1 and TRBJ1-1, with D uncertain. This CDR3 is built from 13 residues. Trimming stripped 2 bases from V and 3 bases from J, with 8 bases between. The germline gives CDR1 SGHRS, CDR2 YFSETQ. The DNA for the CDR3 is TGCGCCAGCAGCTTTGAGTTCTACACTGAAGCTTTCTTT. It yields the protein CASSFEFYTEAFF.

J is TRBJ2-2 and V is TRBV27; TRBD2 matches at 11 bases. V lost 4 bases to trimming and J lost 4 bases; unmatched junction nucleotides: 11. Per the germline V gene, CDR1 is MNHEY and CDR2 is SMNVEV (reference sequence). The CDR3 covers 18 residues. DNA for the CDR3: TGTGCCAGCAGTTCCCCAAGCTTAGCGGGAGGGATCACCGGGGAGCTGTTTTTT. Amino acids: CASSSPSLAGGITGELFF.

The chain combines TRBV6-6 with TRBJ1-5, with D perhaps TRBD1 (6 bases). This CDR3 has 15 residues. Trimming cost V 5 bases and J 5 bases, with 16 bases left between them. Germline V gives CDR1 MNHNY, CDR2 SVGAGI (reference sequence). The CDR3 region has the DNA TGTGCCAGCAGTCCCGACAGGTCCACTCATCAGCCCCAGCATTTT. This encodes CASSPDRSTHQPQHF.

The rearrangement uses TRBV4-1 and TRBJ1-2; TRBD1 matches 7 bases. There are 15 residues in the CDR3. Germline trimming cut 2 bases from V and 3 bases from J; bases unmatched to any gene: 6. CDR1 and CDR2 (germline): MGHRA, YSYEKL. CDR3 sequence reads: CASSQLRDSYYGYTF. Here the CDR3 DNA reads TGCGCCAGCAGCCAACTGCGGGACAGTTACTATGGCTACACCTTC.

This clone was detected only once. The J gene is TRBJ1-1, the V gene TRBV27, with TRBD1 matching 8 bases. The CDR3 runs to 14 residues. Germline-derived CDR1 and CDR2 are MNHEY and SMNVEV (reference sequence). The J segment lost 4 bases and the V segment lost 5 bases, leaving 6 bases of the junction unmatched. The CDR3 is CASSPDRASTEAFF. The CDR3 DNA follows: TGTGCCAGCAGTCCGGACAGGGCGAGCACTGAAGCTTTCTTT.

For this clone: At one of its ends the junction is not consistent with the germline gene, which may arise from a read error. The V gene is TRBV12-5, the J gene TRBJ1-1; D not resolved. The CDR3 contains 13 residues. Per the germline V gene, CDR1 is LGHNT and CDR2 is FRNRAP. CDR3 DNA sequence: TGTGCTAGTGGCTTGGGCGCAAACACTGAAGCTTTCTTT. It codes for CASGLGANTEAFF. Combining the CDR3 with reference TRBV12-5 and TRBJ1-1 gives the whole variable domain DARVTQTPRHKVTEMGQEVTMRCQPILGHNTVFWYRQTMMQGLELLAYFRNRAPLDDSGMPKDRFSAEMPDATLATLKIQPSEPRDSAVYFCASGLGANTEAFFGQGTRLTVV.

The gene calls are TRBV9 and TRBJ1-5; D might be TRBD1 (5 bases). Per the germline V gene, CDR1 is SGDLS and CDR2 is YYNGEE. V lost 3 bases to trimming and J lost 1 base, with 8 bases between them. This CDR3 is 14 amino acids long. CDR3 nucleotide sequence: TGTGCCAGCAGCGCAGGGCGAAGCAATCAGCCCCAGCATTTT. Translating gives CASSAGRSNQPQHF.

The rearrangement joins TRBV29-1 to TRBJ2-7; D is undetermined. V lost 6 bases, J lost 0 bases, and 9 bases lay in between. Germline loops: CDR1 SQVTM, CDR2 ANQGSEA. This CDR3 spans 12 amino acids. This chain's CDR3 is CSVTESSYEQYF. As DNA, the CDR3 is TGCAGCGTAACCGAGAGCTCCTACGAGCAGTACTTC.

The V and J genes are TRBV9 and TRBJ1-2; a weak D match, TRBD1 (6 bases). Germline values: CDR1 SGDLS, CDR2 YYNGEE. The ends were cut back, 1 base at V and 4 bases at J, with 8 bases in the middle. CDR3 length: 13 residues. The CDR3 loop reads CASSVSRGYGYTF. CDR3 coding DNA: TGTGCCAGCAGCGTAAGCAGGGGCTATGGCTACACCTTC.

This clone was counted between two and nine times. The chain employs TRBV5-1 and TRBJ2-7; 12 bases map to TRBD1. In germline, CDR1 is SGHRS, CDR2 YFSETQ. V lost 4 bases and J lost 2; bases outside the gene matches: 4. The CDR3 contains 15 residues. The DNA for the CDR3 is TGCGCCAGCAGCCCGGGACAGGGGGCTCCCTACGAGCAGTACTTC. Translation: CASSPGQGAPYEQYF.

The chain couples TRBV15 to TRBJ2-2, with no clear D. The CDR3 is 14 residues long. Germline CDR1 reads LNHNV; CDR2 reads YYDKDF (reference sequence). Trimming left V 0 bases short and J 6 bases short, with 8 bases between. CDR3 region: CATSRDYPAGELFF. The CDR3 nucleotides read TGTGCCACCAGCAGAGATTACCCAGCCGGGGAGCTGTTTTTT.

A single count supports this clone. V and J are TRBV27 and TRBJ2-7; D is undetermined. CDR1 is MNHEY and CDR2 is SMNVEV in the germline V gene (reference sequence). The CDR3 contains 14 residues. Trimming removed 0 bases at V and 0 bases at J, with 6 bases between. CDR3 amino acids: CASSLSYNSYEQYF. The CDR3 DNA follows: TGTGCCAGCAGTTTATCGTACAACTCCTACGAGCAGTACTTC.

As for this clone: The junction shows a germline mismatch at one end, possibly a read error. The J gene is TRBJ2-5, the V gene TRBV7-7; TRBD2 matches 10 bases. Germline V gene data show CDR1 as SSHAT and CDR2 as FNYEAQ (reference sequence). The CDR3 is made up of 16 amino acids. In DNA form, the CDR3 reads TGTGCTAGCAGCTGGGGACTAGCGCCCAAAAGAGAGACCCAGTACTTC. Amino acids: CASSWGLAPKRETQYF.

The chain is built from TRBV28 and TRBJ2-2; TRBD1 agrees at 10 bases. The ends lost 5 bases at V and 6 bases at J; junction bases unmatched: 12. Germline CDR1 is MDHEN and CDR2 is SYDVKM. The CDR3 has 17 amino acids. The CDR3 DNA reads as TGTGCCAGCAGTCTCGTCTTCCCGGGACAGGGGTCCGGGGAGCTGTTTTTT. Its protein is CASSLVFPGQGSGELFF.

This clone was seen just once. The chain recombines TRBV7-8 with TRBJ2-1, with D perhaps TRBD2 (5 bases). V was pared by 5 bases and J by 7 bases, with 9 bases between. The CDR3 has 12 residues. Germline V gives CDR1 SGHVS, CDR2 FQNEAQ. The CDR3 nucleotides are TGTGCCAGCAGCCCCGGGATGAATGAGCAGTTCTTC. Amino acids: CASSPGMNEQFF.

This chain joins TRBV7-9 and TRBJ1-3, with 9 bases that match TRBD1. Germline lookup yields CDR1 SEHNR and CDR2 FQNEAQ (reference sequence). The CDR3 length is 17 residues. The junction had 10 bases not matched to a gene; V was cut back by 4 bases and J by 3 bases. In nucleotides, the CDR3 is TGTGCCAGCAGCTCAAGCCAACAGGGGGCGCTTGGAAACACCATATATTTT. Its protein product is CASSSSQQGALGNTIYF.